A single sample gave rise to the 22 T cell receptor beta chains below, sequenced in a study of cytomegalovirus exposure and HLA in healthy donors. Use of 60 Vbeta and 13 Jbeta primers characterized the PCR. The protocol was immunoSEQ multiplex PCR, while the TCRdb copy is restricted to in-frame clones and leaves out a portion. The sample has roughly 190,000 clones, roughly 79% seen once. Sample: PBMCs. The source is a woman in her twenties or thirties in good health and CMV-seropositive.

Only a few counts were recorded for this clone. The rearrangement joins TRBV7-8 to TRBJ2-1, with 8 bases aligning to TRBD2. Germline assignment: CDR1 SGHVS and CDR2 FQNEAQ. Germline trimming cut 5 bases from V and 5 bases from J; bases unmatched to any gene: 14. This CDR3 region has 17 residues. The CDR3 bases are TGTGCCAGCAGCCTACGGACTAGCCCTAAGGTACACAATGAGCAGTTCTTC. Translating it yields CASSLRTSPKVHNEQFF.

V and J are TRBV9 and TRBJ2-2; tentatively, D is TRBD2 (5 bases). CDR3 length: 15 amino acids. Germline V gene sequence: CDR1 SGDLS, CDR2 YYNGEE. V gave up 3 bases and J gave up 6 bases, with 15 bases separating them. The CDR3 spells CASSALTTVAGELFF. The CDR3 DNA follows: TGTGCCAGCAGCGCCTTGACTACGGTCGCCGGGGAGCTGTTTTTT.

The chain has TRBV27 and TRBJ2-1, with 10 bases fitting TRBD2. The V segment lost 4 bases and the J segment 5 bases; nucleotides outside the gene matches: 8. Looked up from germline, CDR1 is MNHEY and CDR2 is SMNVEV (reference sequence). The CDR3 sequence is 16 residues long. In DNA, the CDR3 is TGTGCCAGCAGTTCCAACCAGCGGGAGGGAAACAATGAGCAGTTCTTC. Encoded protein: CASSSNQREGNNEQFF.

This clone was seen more than once but under ten times. This rearrangement joins TRBV7-6 to TRBJ2-5, with TRBD2 identical over 13 bases. Germline loops: CDR1 SGHVS, CDR2 FNYEAQ. This CDR3 has 16 amino acids. Germline trimming cut 4 bases from V and 5 bases from J; bases unmatched to any gene: 7. This CDR3 is CASSSGLAGDLETQYF. Here the CDR3 DNA reads TGTGCCAGCAGCTCAGGACTAGCGGGAGATTTGGAGACCCAGTACTTC.

This chain links TRBV10-3 with TRBJ1-5; the match to TRBD1 covers 8 bases. V was clipped by 6 bases and J by 7 bases; unmatched bases: 5. The CDR3 contains 13 residues. Germline CDR1 and CDR2: ENHRY and SYGVKD. Here the CDR3 reads CAIRDGQGQPQHF. As DNA, the CDR3 is TGTGCCATCAGGGATGGACAGGGCCAGCCCCAGCATTTT.

The chain joins TRBV23-1 to TRBJ1-1, with 8 nucleotides matching TRBD1. TRBV23-1 is noted as an ORF with a role that remains uncertain. The V segment lost 1 base and the J segment 0 bases; nucleotides outside the gene matches: 7. The CDR3 extends over 17 amino acids. CDR3 loop: CASSQLGQAVMNTEAFF. The CDR3 DNA reads as TGCGCCAGCAGTCAATTGGGACAGGCCGTCATGAACACTGAAGCTTTCTTT.

This clone appeared a few times. The chain joins TRBV4-3 to TRBJ1-5; tentative D call: TRBD1 (6 bases). The CDR3 spans 15 residues. The germline gives CDR1 LGHNA, CDR2 YSLEER. Trimming pared 1 base from V and 5 bases from J, leaving 12 bases between. DNA of the CDR3: TGCGCCAGCAGCCAAGCTTGGGCAGGGGATCAGCCCCAGCATTTT. This translates into CASSQAWAGDQPQHF.

CDR3 sequence: CASSLDAGTEAFF. Written as DNA, the CDR3 is TGTGCCAGCAGCTTGGACGCGGGGACTGAAGCTTTCTTT. The gene calls are TRBV5-4 and TRBJ1-1, with D unclear. CDR3 length: 13 residues. Germline CDR1 SGHNT, CDR2 YYREEE (reference sequence). With 0 bases removed from V and 5 bases from J, the gap between germline ends came to 8 bases. The full variable domain, rest sourced from reference TRBV5-4 and TRBJ1-1, is ETGVTQSPTHLIKTRGQQVTLRCSSQSGHNTVSWYQQALGQGPQFIFQYYREEENGRGNFPPRFSGLQFPNYSSELNVNALELDDSALYLCASSLDAGTEAFFGQGTRLTVV.

The rearrangement joins TRBV27 to TRBJ2-2; no firm D call. V dropped 2 bases and J dropped 2 bases, with 3 bases sitting between them. Germline V gene sequence: CDR1 MNHEY, CDR2 SMNVEV (reference sequence). The CDR3 spans 13 residues. The CDR3 coding sequence is TGTGCCAGCAGTTTACCAAACACCGGGGAGCTGTTTTTT. Its translation is CASSLPNTGELFF.

This chain joins TRBV30 and TRBJ2-2, with a tentative D call TRBD1 (5 bases). The CDR3 totals 14 residues. V shed 3 bases and J shed 1 base, with 9 bases lying between them. CDR1 and CDR2 from the germline V gene are GTSNPN and SVGIG (reference sequence). CDR3 DNA: TGTGCCTGGAGGTCAGGGTTGAACACCGGGGAGCTGTTTTTT. Encoded protein: CAWRSGLNTGELFF.

This clone was seen a single time. The gene calls are TRBV6-6 and TRBJ1-1, with a weak D call TRBD1 (5 bases). Germline CDR1 is MNHNY and CDR2 is SVGAGI (reference sequence). The CDR3 consists of 16 residues. V was pared by 3 bases and J by 5 bases, with 19 bases between. The CDR3 DNA reads as TGTGCCAGCAGTTATACTCCAGAACGGGGGGAGACTGAAGCTTTCTTT. Translating it yields CASSYTPERGETEAFF.

This clone was detected only once. The chain recombines TRBV5-3 with TRBJ2-7; TRBD2 agrees at 8 bases. TRBV5-3 has ORF status, its function being uncertain. This CDR3 spans 16 amino acids. V trimming: 3 bases; J trimming: 0 bases; junction bases outside the gene matches: 8. The CDR3 nucleotides are TGTGCCAGAAGCTCCCTTCAGCGGGAGACCTCCTACGAGCAGTACTTC. Protein sequence: CARSSLQRETSYEQYF.

The chain joins TRBV10-3 to TRBJ2-2; no firm D call. Germline V gives CDR1 ENHRY, CDR2 SYGVKD. This CDR3 spans 14 amino acids. V was shortened by 0 bases and J by 4 bases, with 6 bases between the two germline ends. CDR3 protein: CAISESRSTGELFF. The DNA for the CDR3 is TGTGCCATCAGTGAGTCTAGGAGCACCGGGGAGCTGTTTTTT.

The chain combines TRBV10-3 with TRBJ2-6, with no clear D. This CDR3 spans 16 amino acids. Germline CDR1 is ENHRY and CDR2 is SYGVKD. Trimming took off 0 bases at V and 0 bases at J, with 6 bases between the two ends. In nucleotides, the CDR3 is TGTGCCATCAGTGAGTCGAGTCTCTCTGGGGCCAACGTCCTGACTTTC. Translating it yields CAISESSLSGANVLTF.

This clone was seen a handful of times. Other nucleotide sequences in the sample specify the same CDR3. This sequence joins TRBV2 and TRBJ1-2; TRBD1 agrees at 7 bases. The length of the CDR3 is 14 residues. Germline-derived CDR1 and CDR2 are SNHLY and FYNNEI. V gave up 8 bases and J gave up 3 bases; unmatched junction bases: 9. CDR3 sequence: CASLNDREDYGYTF. The CDR3 DNA follows: TGTGCCAGCTTGAACGACAGGGAGGACTATGGCTACACCTTC.

The chain has TRBV27 and TRBJ2-5; 9 bases line up with TRBD2. V lost 2 bases and J lost 5; bases outside the gene matches: 12. From germline, CDR1 is MNHEY and CDR2 SMNVEV (reference sequence). CDR3 size: 17 residues. The CDR3 coding sequence is TGTGCCAGCAGTTTAGGGACTAGCACCTACCAGCGGGAGACCCAGTACTTC. Its protein is CASSLGTSTYQRETQYF.

The chain combines TRBV4-3 with TRBJ2-2, with 7 bases lining up with TRBD2. With 2 bases clipped from V and 3 bases from J, the junction kept 9 bases outside the gene matches. The CDR3 has 17 amino acids. Germline CDR1 and CDR2: LGHNA and YSLEER. The DNA for the CDR3 is TGCGCCAGCAGCCAATTAACCGGGACTACCCACACCGGGGAGCTGTTTTTT. The encoded protein is CASSQLTGTTHTGELFF.

The chain has TRBV7-9 and TRBJ1-1, with 7 positions matching TRBD1. CDR3 size: 14 residues. Unmatched junction bases numbered 4, after V lost 5 bases and J lost 1 base. Germline assignment: CDR1 SEHNR and CDR2 FQNEAQ (reference sequence). CDR3 amino acids: CASSLGGPNTEAFF. The CDR3 region has the DNA TGTGCCAGCAGCCTAGGGGGCCCGAACACTGAAGCTTTCTTT.

V and J are TRBV27 and TRBJ1-2, with 7 bases lining up with TRBD1. Germline V CDR1 and CDR2: MNHEY, SMNVEV (reference sequence). This CDR3 contains 15 residues. J gave up 8 bases and V 6 bases, and 15 bases lay outside the gene matches. The CDR3 region has the DNA TGTGCCAGCAGAAATCAAGACAGGGTTGTCGGGGGCTACACCTTC. It yields the protein CASRNQDRVVGGYTF.

The chain carries TRBV19 and TRBJ2-5; a weak D match, TRBD1 (6 bases). Germline-derived CDR1 and CDR2 are LNHDA and SQIVND (reference sequence). V was shortened by 1 base and J by 5 bases, with 11 bases between the two germline ends. The CDR3 length is 14 residues. CDR3 sequence (DNA): TGTGCCAGTAGTATAGTATTGGGGGCGGAGACCCAGTACTTC. This encodes CASSIVLGAETQYF.

J is TRBJ2-1 and V is TRBV7-7; 8 positions agree with TRBD1. V was pared by 1 base and J by 2 bases, with 1 base of the junction left unmatched. The CDR3 covers 15 residues. Germline CDR1 is SSHAT and CDR2 is FNYEAQ (reference sequence). In nucleotides, the CDR3 is TGTGCCAGCAGCTTAGAACAGGGGGCCTACAATGAGCAGTTCTTC. Translated: CASSLEQGAYNEQFF. Full variable domain (rest looked up from reference TRBV7-7 and TRBJ2-1): GAGVSQSPRYKVTKRGQDVTLRCDPISSHATLYWYQQALGQGPEFLTYFNYEAQPDKSGLPSDRFSAERPEGSISTLTIQRTEQRDSAMYRCASSLEQGAYNEQFFGPGTRLTVL.

This clone was counted once. The DNA for the CDR3 is TGTGCCTGGAGGGGAGTCCGGGCGGGAGGGCCGTACAATGAGCAGTTCTTC. This translates into CAWRGVRAGGPYNEQFF. The chain recombines TRBV30 with TRBJ2-1; 9 bases are a match to TRBD2. The CDR3 has 17 residues. CDR1 is GTSNPN and CDR2 is SVGIG in the germline V gene (reference sequence). V was clipped by 3 bases and J by 4 bases; unmatched bases: 13.